This TCR beta chain was observed in a study of shared clonotypes between healthy human individuals (TCRdb year 2020). About the full investigation: The cohort included a few men and a couple of women between 18 and 49 years of age. To estimate repertoire size and how much clonotypes are shared between individuals, the study performed deep sequencing of blood TCR repertoires from roughly five healthy adults. To increase sequencing depth and limit assay-specific biases, different laboratories used diverse techniques to prepare libraries and sequence TCR repertoires. Leukapheresis yielded between about 0.8 and 8.9 billion PBMCs per donor.

Results the study describes overall, beyond this receptor: Sampling was restricted to blood, and TCR repertoires in tissues likely differ from the TCR repertoires found in blood. The genetic and exposure-history diversity represented was limited by the small number of donors. Based on pairwise subsampling, the degree of clonotype sharing among donors was expected to be affected by sequencing depth.

Using the deep immunoSEQ assay, TCR CDR3 regions were amplified from genomic DNA by multiplex PCR. Genomic DNA extracted from each cell subset was distributed evenly over all wells of several immunoSEQ 96-well plates, and each plate served as one replicate. For unsorted PBMC, roughly 330 ng of genomic DNA, equivalent to about 30,000 T cell genomes, went into each replicate PCR. Genomic DNA from unsorted PBMC was sequenced over ten immunoSEQ deep assay plates. Purified libraries were measured with a Qubit 3.0 fluorometer, size-checked on a Bioanalyzer 2100, and measured again with the KAPA Library Quantification kit. Every immunoSEQ 96-well plate was sequenced on a separate single-read 150-cycle Illumina NextSeq 550 flow cell. In the paper's pipeline: Because the immunoSEQ output held only junctional sequences and lacked quality scores, the filtering could not match the filtering applied to full-length reads. To assign V/J genes and CDR3, sequences were annotated against IMGT germline references using PyIR, a Python wrapper for IgBLAST v1.9. Reads were filtered out if the reads had weak V/J assignments (E-value above 1e-6), no CDR3, stop codons, out-of-frame junctions, or ambiguous translated residues. V3J clonotypes were defined by identical inferred V gene, J gene, and CDR3 amino acid sequence. Percentage overlap between repertoires was computed as shared unique clonotypes divided by the size of the smaller repertoire. Richness of each repertoire was evaluated using RTK rarefaction, the Chao1 estimator, and Recon v2.1 estimates of unobserved clonotypes. Drawn from immuneACCESS, this table holds only the in-frame rearrangements with V and J called that TCRdb kept. Clones are partly lost; checked studies trace under half to an unresolved V gene and leave the rest unexplained. That table is the source of V, J and clone size, and D and trimming were worked out from the DNA. The table for this sample lists some 480,000 clones; 70% to 80% of them were counted only once. The ten biggest clones cover less than 15% of the sample.

Donors were healthy HIV-negative adults with no recently reported acute infections or vaccinations. Only Caucasian adults living in Nashville, Tennessee, USA were represented among the donors. For unsorted samples, about 90 million PBMCs were counted and genomic DNA was extracted with the QIAamp DNA Blood Mini kit. After blood collection by leukapheresis, PBMCs were isolated using Ficoll-Histopaque density gradient centrifugation and then cryopreserved in the vapor phase of liquid nitrogen. The germline V gene yields SNHLY for CDR1 and FYNNEI for CDR2. V was cut back by 8 bases and J by 0 bases, leaving a gap of 13 bases between them. The CDR3 spans 14 residues, from the cysteine through the phenylalanine. The entry retains the CDR3 DNA only, 42 bases that are in frame from base 1. As for this clone: The antigen this receptor binds is unknown. There are no base qualities to consult, and no much larger clone falls within one base.

Here the chain combines TRBV2 and TRBJ1-1, with the D gene call left open. Material for sequencing was PBMCs. The source of this sequence is a woman aged 40 to 50 in good health. Some clones in this sample may be carry-over from other donors' samples. The sequence in DNA is TGTGCCAGCGTTAAGGGCAGATTGAACACTGAAGCTTTCTTT. The translation is CASVKGRLNTEAFF.